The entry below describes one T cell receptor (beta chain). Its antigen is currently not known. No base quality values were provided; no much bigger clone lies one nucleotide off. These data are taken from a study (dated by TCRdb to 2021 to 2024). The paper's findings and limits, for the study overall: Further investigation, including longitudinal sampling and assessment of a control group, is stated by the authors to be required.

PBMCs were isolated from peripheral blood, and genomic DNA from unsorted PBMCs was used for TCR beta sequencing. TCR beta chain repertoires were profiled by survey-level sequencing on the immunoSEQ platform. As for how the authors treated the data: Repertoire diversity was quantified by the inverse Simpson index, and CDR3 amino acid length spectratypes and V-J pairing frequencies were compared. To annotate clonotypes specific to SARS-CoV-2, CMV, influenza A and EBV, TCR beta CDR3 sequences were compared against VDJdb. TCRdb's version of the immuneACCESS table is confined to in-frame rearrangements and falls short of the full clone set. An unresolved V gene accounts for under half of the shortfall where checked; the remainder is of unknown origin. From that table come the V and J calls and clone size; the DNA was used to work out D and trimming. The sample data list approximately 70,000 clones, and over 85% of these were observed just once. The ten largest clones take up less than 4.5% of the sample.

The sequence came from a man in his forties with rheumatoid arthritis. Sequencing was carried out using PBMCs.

The CDR3 reads CASTVGNEQFF. Read as DNA, the sequence is TGCGCCAGCACCGTCGGGAATGAGCAGTTCTTC. The rearranged segments are TRBV5-1 and TRBJ2-1; no D gene can be assigned with confidence. Deletion took 6 bases off V and 7 bases off J, with a span of 8 bases between the germline ends. Including the terminal cysteine and phenylalanine, the CDR3 comprises 11 residues. Only the CDR3 DNA is retained, 33 bases long and in frame from the first base. Taken from the germline V gene, the CDR1 and CDR2 loops are SGHRS and YFSETQ.